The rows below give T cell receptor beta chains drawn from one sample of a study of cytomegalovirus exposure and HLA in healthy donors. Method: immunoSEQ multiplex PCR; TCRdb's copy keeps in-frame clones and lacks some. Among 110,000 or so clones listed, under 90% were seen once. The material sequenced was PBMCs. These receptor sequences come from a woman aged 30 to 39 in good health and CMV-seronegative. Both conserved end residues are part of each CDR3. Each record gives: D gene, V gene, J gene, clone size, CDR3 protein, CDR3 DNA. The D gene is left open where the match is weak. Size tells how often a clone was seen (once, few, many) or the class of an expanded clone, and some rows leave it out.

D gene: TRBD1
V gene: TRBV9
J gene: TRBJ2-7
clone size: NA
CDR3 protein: CASSVDGTGGEQYF
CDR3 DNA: TGTGCCAGCAGCGTAGATGGGACAGGGGGCGAGCAGTACTTC

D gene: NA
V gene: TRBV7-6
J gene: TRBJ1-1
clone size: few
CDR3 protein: CASSLGAGNTEAFF
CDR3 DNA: TGTGCCAGCAGCTTAGGGGCAGGGAACACTGAAGCTTTCTTT

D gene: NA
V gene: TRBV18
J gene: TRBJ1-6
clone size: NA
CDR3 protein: CASSPLGGQGNNSPLHF
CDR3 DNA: TGTGCCAGCTCACCACTAGGCGGGCAGGGGAACAATTCACCCCTCCACTTT

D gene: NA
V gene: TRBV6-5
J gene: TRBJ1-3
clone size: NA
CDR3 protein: CASRYTRGTGNTIYF
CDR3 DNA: TGTGCCAGCAGGTATACTAGAGGTACTGGAAACACCATATATTTT

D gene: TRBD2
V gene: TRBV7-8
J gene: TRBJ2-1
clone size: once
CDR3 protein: CASSLEGTSNEQFF
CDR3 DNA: TGTGCCAGCAGCTTAGAGGGGACTAGCAATGAGCAGTTCTTC

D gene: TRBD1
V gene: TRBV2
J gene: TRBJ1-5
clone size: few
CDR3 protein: CASSNRGIEPQHF
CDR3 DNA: TGTGCCAGCAGTAACAGGGGAATCGAGCCCCAGCATTTT

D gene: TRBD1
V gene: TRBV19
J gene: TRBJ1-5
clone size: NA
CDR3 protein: CASTRGTGGVRPQHF
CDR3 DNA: TGTGCCAGTACCAGGGGGACAGGCGGTGTTAGGCCCCAGCATTTT

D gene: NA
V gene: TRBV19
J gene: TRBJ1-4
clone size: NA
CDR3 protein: CASSIARAPNEKLFF
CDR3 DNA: TGTGCCAGTAGTATCGCCAGGGCCCCTAATGAAAAACTGTTTTTT

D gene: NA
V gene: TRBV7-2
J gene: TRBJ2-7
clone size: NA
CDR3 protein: CASSSFRGSYEQYF
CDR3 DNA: TGTGCCAGCAGCTCTTTTCGCGGTTCCTACGAGCAGTACTTC

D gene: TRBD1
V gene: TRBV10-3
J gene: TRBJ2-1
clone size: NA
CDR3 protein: CAISEVSGGHNEQFF
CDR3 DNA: TGTGCCATCAGTGAGGTGTCAGGGGGCCACAATGAGCAGTTCTTC

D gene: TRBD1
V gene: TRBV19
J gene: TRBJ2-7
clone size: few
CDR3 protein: CASRGDRGGEQYF
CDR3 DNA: TGTGCCAGTAGGGGAGACAGGGGAGGCGAGCAGTACTTC

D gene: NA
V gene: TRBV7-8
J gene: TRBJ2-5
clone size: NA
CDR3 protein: CASGWHSQGETQYF
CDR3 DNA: TGTGCCAGCGGGTGGCACAGCCAGGGAGAGACCCAGTACTTC

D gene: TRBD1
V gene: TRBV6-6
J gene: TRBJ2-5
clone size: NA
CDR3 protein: CASSYRQGAGETQYF
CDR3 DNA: TGTGCCAGCAGTTACCGACAGGGGGCTGGAGAGACCCAGTACTTC

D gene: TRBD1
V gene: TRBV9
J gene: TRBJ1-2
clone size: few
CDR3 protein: CASSAGQGASGPDYGYTF
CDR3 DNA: TGTGCCAGCAGCGCCGGACAGGGGGCGTCCGGGCCGGACTATGGCTACACCTTC

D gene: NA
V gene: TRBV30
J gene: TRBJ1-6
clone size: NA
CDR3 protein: CAWSVRRRDNSPLHF
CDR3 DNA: TGTGCCTGGAGTGTACGGCGGCGGGATAATTCACCCCTCCACTTT

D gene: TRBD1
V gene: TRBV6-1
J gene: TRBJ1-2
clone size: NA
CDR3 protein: CASSEQDRGLGYTF
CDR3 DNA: TGTGCCAGCAGTGAACAGGACAGGGGGCTTGGCTACACCTTC

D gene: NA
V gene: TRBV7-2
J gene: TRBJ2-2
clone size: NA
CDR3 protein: CASRHPQTGTTNTGELFF
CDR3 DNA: TGTGCCAGCAGACACCCGCAAACCGGGACAACGAACACCGGGGAGCTGTTTTTT

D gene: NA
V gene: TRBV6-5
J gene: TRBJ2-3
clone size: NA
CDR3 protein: CASSYGGNGADTQYF
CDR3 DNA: TGTGCCAGCAGTTACGGGGGGAATGGGGCAGATACGCAGTATTTT

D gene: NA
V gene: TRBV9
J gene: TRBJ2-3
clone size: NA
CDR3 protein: CASSRQADTQYF
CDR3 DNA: TGTGCCAGCAGCCGGCAGGCAGATACGCAGTATTTT

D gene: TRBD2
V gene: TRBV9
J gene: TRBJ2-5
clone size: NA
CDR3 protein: CASSPGGGEETQYF
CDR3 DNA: TGTGCCAGCAGCCCGGGAGGGGGAGAAGAGACCCAGTACTTC

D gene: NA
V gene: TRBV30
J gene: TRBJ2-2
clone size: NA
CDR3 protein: CAWSGANTGELFF
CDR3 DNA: TGTGCCTGGAGTGGGGCTAACACCGGGGAGCTGTTTTTT

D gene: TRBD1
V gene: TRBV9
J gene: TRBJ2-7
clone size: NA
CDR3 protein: CASSPLRGHYEQYF
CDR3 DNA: TGTGCCAGCAGCCCCTTGAGGGGGCACTACGAGCAGTACTTC

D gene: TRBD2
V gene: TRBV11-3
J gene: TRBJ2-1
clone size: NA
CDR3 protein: CASSLEATSGGRNEQFF
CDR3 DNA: TGTGCCAGCAGCTTAGAAGCTACTAGCGGGGGGCGCAATGAGCAGTTCTTC

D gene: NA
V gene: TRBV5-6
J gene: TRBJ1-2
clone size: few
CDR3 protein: CASSLGGRGYGYTF
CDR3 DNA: TGTGCCAGCAGCTTGGGAGGCAGGGGCTATGGCTACACCTTC

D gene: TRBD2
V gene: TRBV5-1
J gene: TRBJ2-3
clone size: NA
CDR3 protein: CASSSGLAGGTSTDTQYF
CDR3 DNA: TGCGCCAGCAGCTCCGGGTTAGCGGGGGGAACTAGCACAGATACGCAGTATTTT

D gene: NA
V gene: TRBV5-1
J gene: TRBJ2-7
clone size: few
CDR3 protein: CASSLPERSSYEQYF
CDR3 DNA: TGCGCCAGCAGCTTGCCCGAGAGAAGCTCCTACGAGCAGTACTTC

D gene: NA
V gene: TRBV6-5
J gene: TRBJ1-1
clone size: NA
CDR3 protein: CASSSVWNTEAFF
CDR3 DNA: TGTGCCAGCAGTTCGGTGTGGAACACTGAAGCTTTCTTT

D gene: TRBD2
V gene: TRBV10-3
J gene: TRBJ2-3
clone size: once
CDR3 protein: CATRSVAGAFPDTQYF
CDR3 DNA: TGTGCCACACGGTCGGTAGCGGGGGCCTTCCCAGATACGCAGTATTTT

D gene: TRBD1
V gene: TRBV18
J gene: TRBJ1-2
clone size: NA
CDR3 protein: CASSPAQGARGYGYTF
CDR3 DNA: TGTGCCAGCTCACCTGCTCAGGGGGCGCGGGGCTATGGCTACACCTTC

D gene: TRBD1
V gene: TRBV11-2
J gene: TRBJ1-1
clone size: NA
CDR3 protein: CASSSTGMNTEAFF
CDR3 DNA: TGTGCCAGCAGCTCGACAGGGATGAACACTGAAGCTTTCTTT

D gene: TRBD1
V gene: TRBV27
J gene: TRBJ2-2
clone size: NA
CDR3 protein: CASRLKGALTTGELFF
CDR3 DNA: TGTGCCAGCAGATTGAAGGGGGCCCTGACCACCGGGGAGCTGTTTTTT

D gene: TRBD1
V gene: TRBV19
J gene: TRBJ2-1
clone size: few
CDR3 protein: CASTAGGGRQFF
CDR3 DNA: TGTGCCAGTACCGCAGGGGGCGGTAGGCAGTTCTTC

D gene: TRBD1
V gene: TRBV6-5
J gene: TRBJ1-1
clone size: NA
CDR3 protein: CASSEQGRTEAFF
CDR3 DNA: TGTGCCAGCAGTGAACAGGGGAGGACTGAAGCTTTCTTT

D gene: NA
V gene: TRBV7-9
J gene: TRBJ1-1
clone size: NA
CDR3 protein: CASSLALGGTEAFF
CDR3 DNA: TGTGCCAGCAGCTTAGCGCTCGGGGGCACTGAAGCTTTCTTT

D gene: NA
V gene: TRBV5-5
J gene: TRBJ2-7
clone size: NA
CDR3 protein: CASSLTQGSQYF
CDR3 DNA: TGTGCCAGCAGCTTGACCCAGGGGTCGCAGTACTTC

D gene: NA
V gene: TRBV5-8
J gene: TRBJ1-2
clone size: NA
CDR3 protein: CASSLGGSVYGYTF
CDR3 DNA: TGTGCCAGCAGCTTGGGCGGTAGCGTCTATGGCTACACCTTC

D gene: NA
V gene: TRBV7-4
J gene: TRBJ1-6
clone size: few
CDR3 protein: CASSQTVVNSPLHF
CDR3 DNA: TGTGCCAGCAGTCAGACAGTAGTTAATTCACCCCTCCACTTT

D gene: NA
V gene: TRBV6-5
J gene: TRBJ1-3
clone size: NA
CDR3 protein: CASGGGGAQKNTIYF
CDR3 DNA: TGTGCCAGCGGGGGAGGCGGTGCTCAGAAAAACACCATATATTTT

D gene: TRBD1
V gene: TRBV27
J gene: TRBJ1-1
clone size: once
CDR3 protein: CASSSRGSNTEAFF
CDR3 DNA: TGTGCCAGCAGTTCCAGGGGGTCGAACACTGAAGCTTTCTTT

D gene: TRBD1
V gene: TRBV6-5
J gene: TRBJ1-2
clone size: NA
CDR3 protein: CASSSPGTGNYGYTF
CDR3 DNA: TGTGCCAGCAGCAGTCCCGGGACAGGGAACTATGGCTACACCTTC